Listed below are T cell receptor beta chains from one sample, sequenced in a study of a mutant IDH1 vaccine in newly diagnosed glioma. Data came from immunoSEQ multiplex PCR; TCRdb stores just in-frame clones and leaves some out. Of tens of thousands of clones listed, just over 90% were seen once; the top ten hold roughly 1.1%. Sequenced here: PBMCs, sampled from a glioma patient treated with radiotherapy, temozolomide or both. The receptors shown here come from a man aged 35-49 years with glioma. Both conserved end residues are part of each CDR3. Each record gives: D gene, J gene, V gene, CDR3 protein, CDR3 DNA. The D gene is left open where the match is weak.

d_call: TRBD1; j_call: TRBJ2-5; v_call: TRBV28; cdr3_aa: CASTQIGDSAGETQYF; cdr3_nt: TGTGCCAGCACTCAAATCGGGGACAGCGCGGGAGAGACCCAGTACTTC
d_call: NA; j_call: TRBJ1-3; v_call: TRBV5-6; cdr3_aa: CASSFWGGNTIYF; cdr3_nt: TGTGCCAGCAGCTTCTGGGGTGGAAACACCATATATTTT
d_call: NA; j_call: TRBJ2-7; v_call: TRBV5-1; cdr3_aa: CASSKRKGSADYEQYF; cdr3_nt: TGCGCCAGCAGCAAGCGGAAAGGGTCGGCAGACTACGAGCAGTACTTC
d_call: NA; j_call: TRBJ1-1; v_call: TRBV5-6; cdr3_aa: CASSLWLKDTEAFF; cdr3_nt: TGTGCCAGCAGCTTGTGGCTTAAGGACACTGAAGCTTTCTTT
d_call: NA; j_call: TRBJ1-2; v_call: TRBV7-3; cdr3_aa: CASSLKGGNYGYTF; cdr3_nt: TGTGCCAGCAGCCTAAAGGGAGGAAACTATGGCTACACCTTC
d_call: NA; j_call: TRBJ2-1; v_call: TRBV13; cdr3_aa: CASSLVGQQFF; cdr3_nt: TGTGCCAGCAGCTTAGTTGGACAGCAGTTCTTC
d_call: TRBD2; j_call: TRBJ2-7; v_call: TRBV30; cdr3_aa: CAWRRSRGGPEQYF; cdr3_nt: TGTGCCTGGAGGAGGTCGCGGGGGGGCCCCGAGCAGTACTTC
d_call: TRBD1; j_call: TRBJ2-2; v_call: TRBV7-9; cdr3_aa: CASSFPGQGNTGELFF; cdr3_nt: TGTGCCAGCAGCTTTCCGGGACAGGGGAACACCGGGGAGCTGTTTTTT
d_call: TRBD2; j_call: TRBJ2-7; v_call: TRBV7-9; cdr3_aa: CASSSPEITGTSPYEQYF; cdr3_nt: TGTGCCAGCAGCTCCCCCGAGATAACCGGGACTAGCCCCTACGAGCAGTACTTC
d_call: NA; j_call: TRBJ2-7; v_call: TRBV2; cdr3_aa: CASSEHRVYEQYF; cdr3_nt: TGTGCCAGCAGTGAGCACAGGGTCTACGAGCAGTACTTC
d_call: TRBD2; j_call: TRBJ2-1; v_call: TRBV9; cdr3_aa: CASSARAGLDSYNEQFF; cdr3_nt: TGTGCCAGCAGCGCGCGAGCGGGACTAGACTCCTACAATGAGCAGTTCTTC
d_call: NA; j_call: TRBJ1-2; v_call: TRBV6-5; cdr3_aa: CASSPQWADNYGYTF; cdr3_nt: TGTGCCAGCAGTCCCCAGTGGGCAGATAACTATGGCTACACCTTC
d_call: NA; j_call: TRBJ2-7; v_call: TRBV4-1; cdr3_aa: CASSPADGTYEQYF; cdr3_nt: TGCGCCAGCAGCCCTGCGGACGGAACCTACGAGCAGTACTTC
d_call: TRBD2; j_call: TRBJ2-7; v_call: TRBV5-1; cdr3_aa: CASSLRWPSGSSEQYF; cdr3_nt: TGCGCCAGCAGCTTGAGGTGGCCTAGCGGGAGTTCCGAGCAGTACTTC
d_call: NA; j_call: TRBJ2-3; v_call: TRBV25-1; cdr3_aa: CASSEAGPLKTQYF; cdr3_nt: TGTGCCAGCAGTGAAGCGGGACCCCTAAAAACGCAGTATTTT
d_call: NA; j_call: TRBJ2-2; v_call: TRBV7-9; cdr3_aa: CASSLASGTGELFF; cdr3_nt: TGTGCCAGCAGCTTAGCGAGCGGGACCGGGGAGCTGTTTTTT
d_call: NA; j_call: TRBJ1-5; v_call: TRBV4-1; cdr3_aa: CASSQVPPRHQPQHF; cdr3_nt: TGCGCCAGCAGCCAAGTCCCACCGCGGCATCAGCCCCAGCATTTT
d_call: NA; j_call: TRBJ2-1; v_call: TRBV7-9; cdr3_aa: CASSLAGGTNEQFF; cdr3_nt: TGTGCCAGCAGCTTAGCGGGAGGTACCAATGAGCAGTTCTTC
d_call: NA; j_call: TRBJ2-3; v_call: TRBV29-1; cdr3_aa: CSARRPNTDTQYF; cdr3_nt: TGCAGCGCCCGACGACCAAACACAGATACGCAGTATTTT
d_call: TRBD1; j_call: TRBJ1-2; v_call: TRBV19; cdr3_aa: CASSTRQGGTF; cdr3_nt: TGTGCCAGTAGTACCCGACAGGGCGGCACCTTC
d_call: NA; j_call: TRBJ1-3; v_call: TRBV9; cdr3_aa: CASSGGSGNTIYF; cdr3_nt: TGTGCCAGCAGCGGGGGGTCTGGAAACACCATATATTTT
d_call: NA; j_call: TRBJ2-1; v_call: TRBV10-1; cdr3_aa: CASSEPRTGHNEQFF; cdr3_nt: TGCGCCAGCAGTGAGCCCCGAACTGGACACAATGAGCAGTTCTTC
d_call: TRBD1; j_call: TRBJ1-3; v_call: TRBV18; cdr3_aa: CASSPPQTGSRRGNTIYF; cdr3_nt: TGTGCCAGCTCACCACCTCAGACAGGGAGTAGAAGAGGAAACACCATATATTTT
d_call: NA; j_call: TRBJ2-7; v_call: TRBV5-5; cdr3_aa: CASSFLDGTYEQYF; cdr3_nt: TGTGCCAGCAGCTTCTTAGACGGAACGTACGAGCAGTACTTC
d_call: TRBD1; j_call: TRBJ2-7; v_call: TRBV11-2; cdr3_aa: CASSSQGYEQYF; cdr3_nt: TGTGCCAGCAGCTCACAGGGGTACGAGCAGTACTTC
d_call: NA; j_call: TRBJ2-1; v_call: TRBV6-5; cdr3_aa: CASVKNGRGASEQFF; cdr3_nt: TGTGCCAGCGTCAAAAACGGCAGGGGGGCCAGTGAGCAGTTCTTC